This T cell receptor (beta chain) was obtained from a study of cytomegalovirus exposure and HLA in healthy donors. The PCR ran on 60 Vbeta and 13 Jbeta primers. Generated by immunoSEQ multiplex PCR, the TCRdb table keeps only in-frame clones and is missing some. In total, the table holds 150,000 to 200,000 clones. The germline gives CDR1 SGHTA, CDR2 FQGNSA. There are 12 residues in the CDR3. V gave up 1 base and J gave up 10 bases, with 9 bases separating them. The TCR sequence derives from a man aged 30-40 years in good health and CMV-seronegative. Material for sequencing was PBMCs. The chain is built from TRBV7-2 and TRBJ2-3; D remains unclear. CDR3 coding DNA: TGTGCCAGCAGCTTAGAACGCTACTCGCAGTATTTT. Protein product: CASSLERYSQYF.